The 5 T cell receptor beta chains reported below all come from one sample, sequenced in a study of blood T cells in healthy people across ages. A J-beta primer mix and a sample-barcoded 5' primer were used in a second PCR of about 6 to 12 cycles. In TCRdb, the 5' RACE reads were re-called with MiXCR into one record per CDR3 protein. The repertoire holds about 830,000 distinct CDR3 sequences, around two thirds seen once, with about 30% in the top ten. The sample consisted of blood. Every receptor here comes from a man aged 25 to 45 in good health.

This clonotype has a handful of counts. A clone one base away is much larger, so this may be a read error. The chain links TRBV25-1 to TRBJ2-5; D might be TRBD1 (7 bases). Trimming cost V 6 bases and J 11 bases, with 19 bases left between them. The CDR3 contains 13 residues. Germline V gives CDR1 MGHDK, CDR2 SYGVNS. The CDR3 sequence is CASREGAVDEQYF. CDR3 bases: TGTGCCAGCAGGGAGGGGGCAGTCGATGAGCAGTACTTC.

This chain joins TRBV6-1 and TRBJ2-1; 8 nucleotides align to TRBD1. In germline, CDR1 is MNHNS, CDR2 SASEGT. With V trimmed by 6 bases and J by 0 bases, 4 bases remained unmatched. The CDR3 has 15 amino acids. The CDR3 here is CASRTTGASYNEQFF. As DNA, the CDR3 is TGTGCCAGCAGGACGACAGGGGCCTCCTACAATGAGCAGTTCTTC.

This sequence joins TRBV20-1 and TRBJ2-5; D possibly corresponds to TRBD2 (6 bases). Germline-derived CDR1 and CDR2 are DFQATT and SNEGSKA (reference sequence). The V gene lost 6 bases and the J gene lost 1 base, with 12 bases spanning the gap. The CDR3 runs 13 residues. The CDR3 nucleotides are TGCAGTGCCGGAGGAGGGCTCCAAGAGACCCAGTACTTC. Translating gives CSAGGGLQETQYF.

The J gene is TRBJ2-4, the V gene TRBV12-3 or TRBV12-4; a weak D match, TRBD1 (6 bases). TRBJ2-7 explains the end of the DNA better; the J call may be wrong. The CDR3 has 15 residues. The CDR3 spells CASRGMAGVSVEQYF. The CDR3 coding sequence is TGTGCCAGCAGAGGGATGGCAGGGGTTTCAGTCGAGCAGTACTTC.

This chain uses TRBV20-1 with TRBJ2-1; 7 bases are shared with TRBD1. The germline gives CDR1 DFQATT, CDR2 SNEGSKA (reference sequence). This CDR3 region has 14 residues. V trimming: 0 bases; J trimming: 4 bases; junction bases outside the gene matches: 3. In DNA form, the CDR3 reads TGCAGTGCTAGAGAAACGACAGGGTACAATGAGCAGTTCTTC. This codes for CSARETTGYNEQFF.